Below, 6 T cell receptor beta chains from the same sample are listed, as sequenced in a study of blood T cell repertoires in COVID-19. Libraries were prepared by immunoSEQ multiplex PCR; TCRdb keeps only in-frame clonotypes and omits some of them. The sample holds about 170,000 clones, around nine tenths seen once. Input material: peripheral blood. These receptors were obtained from a man between 18 and 35 years old with active or convalescent COVID-19.

This sequence joins TRBV28 and TRBJ1-1, with 7 bases matching TRBD1. From germline, CDR1 is MDHEN and CDR2 SYDVKM. The CDR3 spans 12 residues. The CDR3 sequence: CAGGQSVTEAFF. CDR3 in DNA: TGTGCAGGGGGACAGTCGGTCACTGAAGCTTTCTTT.

The chain carries TRBV18 and TRBJ2-7; 8 nucleotides align to TRBD2. The V gene end was trimmed by 6 bases and the J gene end by 4 bases; junction bases not matched to a gene: 11. Germline V lookup: CDR1 KGHSH, CDR2 LQKENI. This CDR3 is 15 amino acids long. The CDR3 DNA sequence: TGTGCCAGCTCCCGACTAGCGCCGAACAGGTACGAGCAGTACTTC. Translation: CASSRLAPNRYEQYF.

Only a few counts were recorded for this clone. The rearrangement links TRBV18 to TRBJ1-2; D is undetermined. CDR1 is KGHSH, CDR2 LQKENI, per germline. CDR3 length: 17 amino acids. Trimming took off 1 base at V and 8 bases at J, with 23 bases between the two ends. The DNA of the CDR3 is TGTGCCAGCTCACCACTAAATACGGAGAATCTAAGGCGGGGCTACACCTTC. This gives the protein CASSPLNTENLRRGYTF.

The rearrangement joins TRBV5-1 to TRBJ1-6; a possible D gene is TRBD1 (5 bases). This CDR3 is built from 15 residues. The V end lost 2 bases, the J end lost 7 bases, and 13 bases lay between the germline ends. Germline V gene data show CDR1 as SGHRS and CDR2 as YFSETQ. The CDR3 region has the DNA TGCGCCAGCAGCTTAGCGGGACGGGGAAATTCACCCCTCCACTTT. Protein sequence: CASSLAGRGNSPLHF.

The J gene is TRBJ2-1, the V gene TRBV5-1; 13 nucleotides match TRBD2. The CDR3 covers 15 residues. The V segment lost 0 bases and the J segment 10 bases; nucleotides outside the gene matches: 4. Germline V gene data show CDR1 as SGHRS and CDR2 as YFSETQ. The CDR3 DNA is TGCGCCAGCAGCTTGGGGACTAGCGGGGGTGAGGAGCAGTTCTTC. Translation gives CASSLGTSGGEEQFF.

This clone was seen only a few times. The CDR3 sequence: CASSLRQGNTEAFF. In nucleotides, the CDR3 is TGTGCCAGCAGCTTACGACAGGGTAACACTGAAGCTTTCTTT. The rearrangement uses TRBV7-7 and TRBJ1-1; 7 bases fit TRBD1. Unmatched junction bases numbered 2, after V lost 2 bases and J lost 2 bases. This CDR3 has 14 residues. CDR1 is SSHAT, CDR2 FNYEAQ, per germline (reference sequence).